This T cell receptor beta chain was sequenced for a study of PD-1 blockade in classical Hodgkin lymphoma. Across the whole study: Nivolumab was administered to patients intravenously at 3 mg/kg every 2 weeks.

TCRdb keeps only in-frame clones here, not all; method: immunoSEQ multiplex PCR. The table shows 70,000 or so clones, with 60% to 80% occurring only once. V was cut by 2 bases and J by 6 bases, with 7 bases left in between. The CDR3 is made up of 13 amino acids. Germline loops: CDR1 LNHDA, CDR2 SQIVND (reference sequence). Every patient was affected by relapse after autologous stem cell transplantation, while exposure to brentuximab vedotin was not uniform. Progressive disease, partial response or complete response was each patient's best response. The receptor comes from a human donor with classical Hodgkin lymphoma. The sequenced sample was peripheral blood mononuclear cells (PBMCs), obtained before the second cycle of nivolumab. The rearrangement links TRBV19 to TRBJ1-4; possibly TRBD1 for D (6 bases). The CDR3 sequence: CASSINRDEKLFF. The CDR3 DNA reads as TGTGCCAGTAGTATAAACAGGGATGAAAAACTGTTTTTT.